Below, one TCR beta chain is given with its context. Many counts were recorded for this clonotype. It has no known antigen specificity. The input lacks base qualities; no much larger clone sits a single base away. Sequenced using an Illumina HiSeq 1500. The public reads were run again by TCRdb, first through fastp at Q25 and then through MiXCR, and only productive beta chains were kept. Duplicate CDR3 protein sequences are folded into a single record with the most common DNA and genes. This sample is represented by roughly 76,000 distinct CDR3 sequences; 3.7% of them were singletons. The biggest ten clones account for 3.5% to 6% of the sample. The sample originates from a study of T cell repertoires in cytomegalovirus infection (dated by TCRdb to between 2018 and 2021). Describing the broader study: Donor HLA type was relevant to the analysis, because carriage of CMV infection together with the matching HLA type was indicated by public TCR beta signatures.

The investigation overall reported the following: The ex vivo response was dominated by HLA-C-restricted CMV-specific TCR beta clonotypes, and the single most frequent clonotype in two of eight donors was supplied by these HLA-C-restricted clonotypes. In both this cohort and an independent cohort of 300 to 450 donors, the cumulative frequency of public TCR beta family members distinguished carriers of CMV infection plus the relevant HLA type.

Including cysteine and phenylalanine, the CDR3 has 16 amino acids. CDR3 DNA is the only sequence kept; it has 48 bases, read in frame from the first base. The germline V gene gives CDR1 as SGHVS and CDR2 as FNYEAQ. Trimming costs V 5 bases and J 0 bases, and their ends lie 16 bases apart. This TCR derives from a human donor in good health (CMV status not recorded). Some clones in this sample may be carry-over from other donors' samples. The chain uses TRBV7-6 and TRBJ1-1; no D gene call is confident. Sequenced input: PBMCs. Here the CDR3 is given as CASSRGGEGMNTEAFF. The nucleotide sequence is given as TGTGCCAGCAGCCGAGGTGGTGAAGGCATGAACACTGAAGCTTTCTTT.